This T cell receptor beta chain was sequenced for a study of type 1 regulatory T cells. Study-level information: This in vitro CD4 product, T-allo10, is enriched for Tr1 cells and alloantigen-specific. Overall study results and limits: Tr1 cells had a more restricted TCR repertoire than non-Tr1 cells.

TCRdb fed the reads into MiXCR, producing one record per CDR3 protein. The sample includes roughly 5,000 distinct CDR3 sequences, around 26% of them seen just once. Worth noting for this clonotype: The antigen is undetermined.

The CDR3 runs to 15 residues. In germline, CDR1 is MNHNS, CDR2 SASEGT. V shed 4 bases, J shed 0 bases, and the junction held 5 bases outside the gene matches. The clonotype was recovered from a human donor in good health. This chain links TRBV6-1 with TRBJ2-5; 7 positions agree with TRBD1. The sequenced sample consisted of cultured type 1 regulatory T (Tr1) cells, either the whole culture or a sorted fraction (not recorded which). The CDR3 sequence is CASSGWGQHQETQYF. CDR3 in DNA: TGTGCCAGCAGTGGATGGGGACAGCACCAAGAGACCCAGTACTTC.